This T cell receptor beta chain was sequenced during a study of read filtering for tumor transcriptome and immune sequencing (TCRdb year 2020). Some background on the complete study: The cohort had roughly 17 male and approximately 13 female patients with a mean age of around 70 years, ranging from roughly 45 to 80. Per sample, about 4.05 to 11 million TCR-region mapped reads were obtained with IR-seq, compared with only about 80 to 1,300 with RNA-seq. By revised international staging, roughly eight patients were R-ISS I, some 17 were R-ISS II and 7 were R-ISS III. Using the same bone marrow samples, the study ran both targeted immune repertoire sequencing and bulk whole-transcriptome sequencing and then compared the TCR repertoires from each method. Whole-transcriptome libraries were prepared with the TruSeq RNA Access Library Prep Kit after DNase treatment. One of the main goals was to work out a read-filtering strategy for immune repertoire data, in particular whether clonotypes backed by only a single read should be removed. Overall study results and their limits: Compared with RNA-seq, IR-seq captured clonotypes at much higher depth and more reliably, and a smaller IR-seq throughput was enough to identify most shared clonotypes. Single-read clonotypes made up roughly 80% of clonotypes but only about 3.5% of total reads in IR-seq, compared with around 70% of clonotypes and roughly 45% of reads in RNA-seq. The correlation between IR-seq and RNA-seq shared clonotype proportions was increased by removal of single-read clonotypes. The sorted CD138-negative fraction was composed of a mixed bone marrow immune population rather than of purified T cells.

TCR libraries were constructed from approximately 360 ng RNA using the Immunoverse kit, and molecular barcoded adaptors covering alpha/delta and beta/gamma chains were employed. TCR library preparation used the same RNA that was used for transcriptome sequencing. An Illumina HiSeq 4000 with 2 x 150 cycles was used to sequence the TCR libraries. Under the source paper's analysis protocol: With MiXCR, TCR reads were aligned to human V, D, J and C references and assembled into CDR3 clonotypes, with quality filtering and error correction included. The tcR package in R was used to analyze clonotype counts and gene usage diversity. Raw mapping reads were checked after the RNA-seq reads had been mapped by STAR aligner version 2.5.3a onto the human GRCh37 genome. To test how sequencing depth affects detected clonotypes, IR-seq fastq files were randomly downsampled with Seqtk 1.3. In TCRdb, the public reads were trimmed at Q25 with fastp and aligned with MiXCR, with productive beta chains retained. For every CDR3 protein sequence, its rows merge into one entry that carries the most common genes and DNA. V and J calls and clone size were set by TCRdb, not the authors. The sample yields about 40,000 distinct CDR3 sequences; approximately 12% were counted once. Approximately 34% of the sample comes from the top ten.

Looking up the germline V gene (reference sequence) yields CDR1 SEHNR and CDR2 FQNEAQ. Between the V and J ends, shortened by 0 bases and 7 bases respectively, the junction contains 4 bases. CDR3 length: 11 amino acids, cysteine to phenylalanine. Left in the record is the CDR3 DNA by itself, 33 bases read in frame from the first base. This clonotype was detected many times. This receptor's antigen is unknown. No base quality information exists; no much larger clone differs at one position. Every patient had bone marrow sampled at the time of active disease. Bone marrow mononuclear cells were isolated by Ficoll-Hypaque density gradient centrifugation. To remove myeloma plasma cells, the cells were labeled with CD138 magnetic microbeads on a MACS separator, and CD138-negative cells were then collected by negative selection. Purity of the isolated cells was checked by flow cytometry on an Attune NxT using CD138 antibodies. Total RNA was extracted with TRIzol reagent and quantified with a NanoDrop spectrophotometer. For each patient, paired RNA-seq and IR-seq were run on the CD138-negative bone marrow sample from that patient.

The receptor was isolated from a donor aged 40 or older with multiple myeloma. The sequence joins TRBV7-9 to TRBJ2-7; the D gene lacks a confident call. Sequenced: a population of CD138-negative cells sorted from bone marrow. The cell subset or site label corresponds to: bone marrow mononuclear cells depleted of CD138+ plasma/myeloma cells by negative magnetic selection. The nucleotides are TGTGCCAGCAGCTTAGCTGGTGAGCAGTACTTC. It translates as CASSLAGEQYF. With all but the CDR3 taken from the reference TRBV7-9 and TRBJ2-7 genes, the full variable domain is: DTGVSQNPRHKITKRGQNVTFRCDPISEHNRLYWYRQTLGQGPEFLTYFQNEAQLEKSRLLSDRFSAERPKGSFSTLEIQRTEQGDSAMYLCASSLAGEQYFGPGTRLTVT.